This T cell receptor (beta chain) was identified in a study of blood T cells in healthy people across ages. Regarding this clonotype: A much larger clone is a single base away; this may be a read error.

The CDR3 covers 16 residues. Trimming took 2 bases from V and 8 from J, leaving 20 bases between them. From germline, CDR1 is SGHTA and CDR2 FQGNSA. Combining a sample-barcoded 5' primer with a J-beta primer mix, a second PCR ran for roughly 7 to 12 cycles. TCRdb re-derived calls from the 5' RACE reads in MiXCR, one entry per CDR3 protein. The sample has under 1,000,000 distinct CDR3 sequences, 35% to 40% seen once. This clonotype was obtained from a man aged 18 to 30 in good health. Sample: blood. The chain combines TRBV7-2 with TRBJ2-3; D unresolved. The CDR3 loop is CASSLRALNTAGTQYF. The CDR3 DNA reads TGTGCCAGCAGCTTAAGGGCTCTCAACACAGCAGGTACGCAGTATTTT.